The clone carrying this T cell receptor beta chain was recorded a few times. This specimen comes from a study of blood T cells in healthy people across ages. With a J-beta primer mix and a sample-barcoded 5' primer, a second PCR ran roughly 6 to 11 cycles. TCRdb ran MiXCR on the 5' RACE reads and lists one entry per CDR3 protein. The sample yields roughly 800,000 distinct CDR3 sequences, approximately 25% seen once. The CDR3 contains 12 residues. CDR1 and CDR2 from the germline V gene are MDHEN and SYDVKM. These data were also reused for a study on T cells of mothers and their children.

This chain uses TRBV28 with TRBJ2-5; TRBD2 is a possible D gene (5 bases). The J call may not be correct, given that the DNA end is closer to TRBJ2-1. Sequenced sample: blood. The clonotype was recovered from a boy aged 5-17 years in good health. CDR3 sequence (DNA): TGTGCCAGCTTGGGATCGGGAAACGAGCAGTTCTTC. This translates into CASLGSGNEQFF.